The rows below give T cell receptor beta chains drawn from one sample of a study of CD8 T cells in ankylosing spondylitis. MiXCR was run by TCRdb on the 5' RACE reads, yielding one entry per CDR3 protein. The repertoire has 100,000 to 150,000 distinct CDR3 sequences, around 9% of them found once; the top ten carry more than 3%. The sequenced sample consisted of blood, either unsorted or a sorted T cell fraction (not recorded which). The receptor set was obtained from a male donor with ankylosing spondylitis or in good health (not recorded which). Both conserved end residues are part of each CDR3. The order of the fields is D gene, clone size, J gene, V gene, CDR3 protein, CDR3 DNA. The D gene is left open where the match is weak. A row's size may be missing; if present it is once, few, many or a size class.

>NA|many|TRBJ1-1|TRBV5-1
CASSPSTGAEAFF
TGCGCCAGCAGCCCCTCTACCGGCGCTGAAGCTTTCTTT
>TRBD2|NA|TRBJ2-3|TRBV20-1
CSARDQERASGSYWTDTQYF
TGCAGTGCTAGAGACCAGGAGAGGGCTAGCGGGAGTTATTGGACAGATACGCAGTATTTT
>NA|NA|TRBJ2-6|TRBV10-3
CAISSDVSGANVLTF
TGTGCCATCAGTTCGGACGTCTCTGGGGCCAACGTCCTGACTTTC
>NA|many|TRBJ2-7|TRBV12-3/TRBV12-4
CASSFQGYYEQYF
TGTGCCAGCAGTTTCCAGGGATACTACGAGCAGTACTTC
>NA|few|TRBJ1-6|TRBV12-3/TRBV12-4
CASSLALAYNSPLHF
TGTGCCAGCAGTTTAGCGCTAGCCTATAATTCACCCCTCCACTTT
>NA|NA|TRBJ2-1|TRBV6-2/TRBV6-3
CASSYSMSLSPPREQFF
TGTGCCAGCAGTTACTCCATGTCGTTATCTCCACCGCGTGAGCAGTTCTTC
>TRBD1|many|TRBJ2-1|TRBV20-1
CSAKGDREYNEQFF
TGCAGTGCTAAGGGGGACAGGGAGTACAATGAGCAGTTCTTC
>NA|many|TRBJ2-7|TRBV20-1
CSAHEGRSYEQYF
TGCAGTGCTCACGAGGGAAGGTCCTACGAGCAGTACTTC
>TRBD1|many|TRBJ1-4|TRBV27
CASKLTGGWDEKLFF
TGTGCCAGCAAGTTGACAGGGGGCTGGGATGAAAAACTGTTTTTT
>NA|many|TRBJ2-2|TRBV11-1
CASSHYGQGGTGELFF
TGTGCCAGCAGCCACTACGGGCAGGGGGGCACCGGGGAGCTGTTTTTT
>NA|many|TRBJ2-6|TRBV29-1
CSVGRSGANVLTF
TGCAGCGTAGGGAGGTCTGGGGCCAACGTCCTGACTTTC
>NA|NA|TRBJ2-5|TRBV30
CAGGWTENQETQYF
TGTGCCGGAGGATGGACGGAAAACCAAGAGACCCAGTACTTC
>TRBD1|NA|TRBJ1-2|TRBV19
CASSTLQGTYGYTF
TGTGCCAGTAGTACCTTACAGGGGACCTATGGCTACACCTTC
>NA|many|TRBJ2-7|TRBV28
CASSSPRDTSYEQYF
TGTGCCAGCAGTTCTCCACGGGACACCTCCTACGAGCAGTACTTC
>NA|many|TRBJ2-1|TRBV7-2
CASSLFERPNEQFF
TGTGCCAGCAGCTTATTCGAGCGGCCCAATGAGCAGTTCTTC
>NA|few|TRBJ2-1|TRBV7-3
CASSLTVSVSSYNEQFF
TGTGCCAGCAGCTTAACGGTCAGTGTAAGCTCCTACAATGAGCAGTTCTTC
>TRBD2|few|TRBJ2-7|TRBV15
CATSRDWASGRYEQYF
TGTGCCACCAGCAGAGATTGGGCTAGCGGGAGATACGAGCAGTACTTC
>TRBD1|NA|TRBJ2-5|TRBV7-2
CASSLGQAVQETQYF
TGTGCCAGCAGCTTGGGACAGGCGGTCCAAGAGACCCAGTACTTC
>NA|many|TRBJ1-4|TRBV7-9
CASSSGRGADEKLFF
TGTGCCAGCAGTTCCGGCAGGGGCGCGGATGAAAAACTGTTTTTT
>NA|many|TRBJ2-1|TRBV28
CASSPGQREQFF
TGTGCCAGCAGTCCCGGACAGCGCGAGCAGTTCTTC
>NA|NA|TRBJ2-3|TRBV20-1
CCARDLGSRGTDTQYF
TGCTGTGCTAGAGATCTGGGGTCGAGGGGCACAGATACGCAGTATTTT
>NA|many|TRBJ2-7|TRBV12-3/TRBV12-4
CASSYRNYEQYF
TGTGCCAGCAGTTACAGGAACTACGAGCAGTACTTC
>NA|many|TRBJ2-7|TRBV9
CASSAIGLPGHEQYF
TGTGCCAGCAGCGCCATTGGACTCCCGGGCCACGAGCAGTACTTC
>NA|many|TRBJ2-3|TRBV20-1
CSALGRPSTDTQYF
TGCAGTGCTCTAGGGAGGCCTAGCACAGATACGCAGTATTTT
>TRBD1|NA|TRBJ2-7|TRBV2
CASSIQGSSEQYF
TGTGCCAGCAGTATACAGGGGTCGAGCGAGCAGTACTTC
>NA|many|TRBJ2-1|TRBV5-1
CASSPRDFNNEQFF
TGCGCCAGCAGCCCCCGGGACTTCAACAATGAGCAGTTCTTC
>NA|NA|TRBJ2-7|TRBV29-1
CSVQGSSYEQYF
TGCAGCGTTCAGGGGAGCTCCTACGAGCAGTACTTC
>NA|NA|TRBJ1-6|TRBV4-3
CASSAQGDVDSPLHF
TGCGCCAGCAGCGCACAGGGTGATGTTGATTCACCCCTCCACTTT
>TRBD1|many|TRBJ1-1|TRBV15
CATKQGQRNTEAFF
TGTGCCACCAAACAGGGACAGAGGAACACTGAAGCTTTCTTT
>TRBD2|NA|TRBJ2-2|TRBV7-6
CASRLAATNTGELFF
TGTGCCAGCAGACTAGCGGCGACGAACACCGGGGAGCTGTTTTTT
>TRBD1|NA|TRBJ1-1|TRBV4-2
CASSQARDRGGAFF
TGTGCCAGCAGCCAAGCCCGGGACAGGGGTGGAGCTTTCTTT
>TRBD2|NA|TRBJ2-7|TRBV7-9
CASSSVSGTFTHEQYF
TGTGCCAGCAGCAGTGTCAGCGGGACTTTTACCCACGAGCAGTACTTC
>TRBD1|many|TRBJ1-2|TRBV7-2
CASSLNLAGQGHYGYTF
TGTGCCAGCAGCTTAAATTTGGCGGGACAGGGGCACTATGGCTACACCTTC
>TRBD2|many|TRBJ2-7|TRBV29-1
CSVALASGTYEQYF
TGCAGCGTAGCTCTGGCTAGCGGGACCTACGAGCAGTACTTC
>TRBD2|many|TRBJ2-3|TRBV29-1
CSVERTSGHTDTQYF
TGCAGCGTTGAACGGACTAGCGGGCACACAGATACGCAGTATTTT
>NA|many|TRBJ2-7|TRBV6-1
CASSGNLQGYEQYF
TGTGCCAGCAGCGGGAACCTACAGGGATACGAGCAGTACTTC
>NA|many|TRBJ1-1|TRBV7-8
CASTRVSVSLTEAFF
TGTGCCAGCACGCGGGTCTCTGTGAGTTTAACTGAAGCTTTCTTT
>NA|few|TRBJ1-5|TRBV7-6
CASPSTGNQPQHF
TGTGCCAGCCCCTCTACTGGCAATCAGCCCCAGCATTTT
>TRBD2|many|TRBJ2-1|TRBV7-2
CASSLEVGTSGGNEQFF
TGTGCCAGCAGCTTAGAAGTCGGGACTAGCGGGGGCAATGAGCAGTTCTTC
>NA|few|TRBJ2-7|TRBV5-1
CASSSRPRTESYEQYF
TGCGCCAGCAGCTCCCGTCCAAGGACAGAGTCCTACGAGCAGTACTTC
>NA|many|TRBJ2-1|TRBV5-1
CASWESGFYNEQFF
TGCGCCAGCTGGGAGTCGGGTTTCTACAATGAGCAGTTCTTC
>TRBD2|NA|TRBJ2-2|TRBV5-1
CASQIAGANTGELFF
TGCGCCAGCCAAATAGCGGGAGCGAACACCGGGGAGCTGTTTTTT